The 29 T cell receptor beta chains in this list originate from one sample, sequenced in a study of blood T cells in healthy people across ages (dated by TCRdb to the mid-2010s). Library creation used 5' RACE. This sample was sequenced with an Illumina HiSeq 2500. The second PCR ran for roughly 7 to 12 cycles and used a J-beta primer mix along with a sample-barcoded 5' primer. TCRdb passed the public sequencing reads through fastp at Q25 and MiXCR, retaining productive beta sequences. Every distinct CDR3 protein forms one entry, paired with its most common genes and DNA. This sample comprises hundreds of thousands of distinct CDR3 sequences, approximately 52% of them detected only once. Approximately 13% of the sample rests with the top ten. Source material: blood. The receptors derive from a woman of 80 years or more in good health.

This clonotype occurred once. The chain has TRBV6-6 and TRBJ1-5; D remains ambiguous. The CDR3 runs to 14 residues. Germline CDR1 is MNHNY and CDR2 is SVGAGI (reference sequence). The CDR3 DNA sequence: TGTGCTAGCCTCCAGGCGGAGTTAGGTCAGCCCCAGCATTTT. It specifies CASLQAELGQPQHF.

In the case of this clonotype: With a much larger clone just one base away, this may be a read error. The CDR3: CATSGRGPDTQYF. In DNA, the CDR3 is TGTGCCACCAGTGGAAGGGGACCAGATACGCAGTATTTT. The chain carries TRBV24-1 and TRBJ2-3; D tentatively reads TRBD1 or TRBD2 (5 bases each). This CDR3 has 13 amino acids. Germline V gene lookup returns CDR1 KGHDR and CDR2 SFDVKD. V lost 5 bases and J lost 4, with 9 bases in between.

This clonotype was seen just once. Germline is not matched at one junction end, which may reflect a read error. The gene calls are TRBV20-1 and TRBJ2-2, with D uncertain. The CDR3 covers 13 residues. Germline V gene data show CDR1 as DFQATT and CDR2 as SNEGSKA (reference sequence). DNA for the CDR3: TGCAGTGCTAGAGAGGGAAATACCGCGGAGCTGTTTTTT. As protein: CSAREGNTAELFF.

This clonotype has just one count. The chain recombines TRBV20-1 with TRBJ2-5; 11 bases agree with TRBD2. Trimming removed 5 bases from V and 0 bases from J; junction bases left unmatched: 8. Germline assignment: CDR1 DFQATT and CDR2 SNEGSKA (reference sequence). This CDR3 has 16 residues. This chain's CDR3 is CSASRGTSGNQETQYF. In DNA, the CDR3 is TGCAGTGCTTCCCGAGGGACTAGCGGAAACCAAGAGACCCAGTACTTC.

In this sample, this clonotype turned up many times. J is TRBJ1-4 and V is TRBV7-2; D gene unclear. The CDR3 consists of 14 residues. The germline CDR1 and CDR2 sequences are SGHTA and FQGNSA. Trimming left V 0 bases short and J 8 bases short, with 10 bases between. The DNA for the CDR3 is TGTGCCAGCAGCTTAGCTATGGGAAGCGAAAAACTGTTTTTT. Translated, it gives CASSLAMGSEKLFF.

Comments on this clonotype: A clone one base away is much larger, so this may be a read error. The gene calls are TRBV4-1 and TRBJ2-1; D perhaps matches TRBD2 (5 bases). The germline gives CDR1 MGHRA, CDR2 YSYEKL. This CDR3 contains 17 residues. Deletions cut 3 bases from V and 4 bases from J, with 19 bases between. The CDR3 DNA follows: TGCGCCAGCAGCCACGTCCCTGGACGAGGGCTATACAATGAGCAGTTCTTC. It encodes CASSHVPGRGLYNEQFF.

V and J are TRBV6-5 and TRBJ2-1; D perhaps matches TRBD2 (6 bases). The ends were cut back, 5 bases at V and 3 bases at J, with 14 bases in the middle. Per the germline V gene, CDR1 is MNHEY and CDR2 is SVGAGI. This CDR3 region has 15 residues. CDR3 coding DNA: TGTGCCAGCAGTCGGGGGTCGATCCACTACAATGAGCAGTTCTTC. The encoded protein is CASSRGSIHYNEQFF.

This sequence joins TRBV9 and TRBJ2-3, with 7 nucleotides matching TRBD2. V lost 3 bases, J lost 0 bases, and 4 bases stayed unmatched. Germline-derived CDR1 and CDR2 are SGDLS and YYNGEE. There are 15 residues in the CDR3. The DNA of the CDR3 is TGTGCCAGCAGCGCGCGGGGGATCAGCACAGATACGCAGTATTTT. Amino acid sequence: CASSARGISTDTQYF.

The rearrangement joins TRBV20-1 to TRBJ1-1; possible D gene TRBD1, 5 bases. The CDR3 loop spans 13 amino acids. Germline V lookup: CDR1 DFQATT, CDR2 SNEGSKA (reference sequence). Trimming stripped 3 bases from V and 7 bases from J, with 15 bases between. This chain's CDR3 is CSASQPGRNEAFF. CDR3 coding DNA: TGCAGTGCTAGCCAGCCGGGACGCAATGAAGCTTTCTTT.

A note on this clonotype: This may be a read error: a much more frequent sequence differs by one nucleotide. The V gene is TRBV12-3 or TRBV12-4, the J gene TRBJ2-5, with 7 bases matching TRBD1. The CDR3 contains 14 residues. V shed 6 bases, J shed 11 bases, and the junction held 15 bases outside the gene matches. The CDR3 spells CASSPYRGWDEQYF. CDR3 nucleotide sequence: TGTGCCAGCAGCCCCTACAGGGGATGGGATGAGCAGTACTTC.

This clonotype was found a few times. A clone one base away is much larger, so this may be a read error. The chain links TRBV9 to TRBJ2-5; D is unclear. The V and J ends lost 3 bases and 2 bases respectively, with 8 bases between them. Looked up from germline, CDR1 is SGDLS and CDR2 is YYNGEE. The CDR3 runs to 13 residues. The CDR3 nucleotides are TGTGCCAGCAGCGGAGCAGGTCAAGAGACCCAGTACTTC. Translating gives CASSGAGQETQYF. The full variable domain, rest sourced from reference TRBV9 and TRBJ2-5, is DSGVTQTPKHLITATGQRVTLRCSPRSGDLSVYWYQQSLDQGLQFLIQYYNGEERAKGNILERFSAQQFPDLHSELNLSSLELGDSALYFCASSGAGQETQYFGPGTRLLVL.

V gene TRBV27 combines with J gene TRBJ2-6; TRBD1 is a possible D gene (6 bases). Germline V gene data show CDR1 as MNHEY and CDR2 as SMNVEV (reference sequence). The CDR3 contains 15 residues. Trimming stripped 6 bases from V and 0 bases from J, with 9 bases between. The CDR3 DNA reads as TGTGCCAGCAGGAGACAGGTCTCTGGGGCCAACGTCCTGACTTTC. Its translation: CASRRQVSGANVLTF.

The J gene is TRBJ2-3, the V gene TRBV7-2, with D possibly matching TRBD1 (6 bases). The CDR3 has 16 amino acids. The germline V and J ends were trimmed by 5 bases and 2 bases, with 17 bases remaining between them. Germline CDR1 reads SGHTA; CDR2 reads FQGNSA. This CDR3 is CASSPTGLAYTDTQYF. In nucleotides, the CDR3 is TGTGCCAGCAGCCCCACAGGGTTGGCATACACAGATACGCAGTATTTT.

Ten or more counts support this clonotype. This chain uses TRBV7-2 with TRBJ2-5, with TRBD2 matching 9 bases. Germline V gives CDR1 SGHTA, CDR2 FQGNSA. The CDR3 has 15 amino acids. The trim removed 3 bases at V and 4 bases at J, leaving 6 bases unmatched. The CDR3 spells CASSLTGLAIETQYF. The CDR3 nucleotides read TGTGCCAGCAGCTTGACGGGACTAGCAATAGAGACCCAGTACTTC. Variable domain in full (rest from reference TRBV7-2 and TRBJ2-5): GAGVSQSPSNKVTEKGKDVELRCDPISGHTALYWYRQSLGQGLEFLIYFQGNSAPDKSGLPSDRFSAERTGGSVSTLTIQRTQQEDSAVYLCASSLTGLAIETQYFGPGTRLLVL.

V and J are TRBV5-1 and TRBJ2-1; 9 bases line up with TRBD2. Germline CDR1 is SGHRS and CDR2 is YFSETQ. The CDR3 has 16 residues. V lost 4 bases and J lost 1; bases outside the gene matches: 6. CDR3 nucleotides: TGCGCCAGCAGCGTGGTGGCGGGGGGGTCCTACAATGAGCAGTTCTTC. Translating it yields CASSVVAGGSYNEQFF. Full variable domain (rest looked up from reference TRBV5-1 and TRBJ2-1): KAGVTQTPRYLIKTRGQQVTLSCSPISGHRSVSWYQQTPGQGLQFLFEYFSETQRNKGNFPGRFSGRQFSNSRSEMNVSTLELGDSALYLCASSVVAGGSYNEQFFGPGTRLTVL.

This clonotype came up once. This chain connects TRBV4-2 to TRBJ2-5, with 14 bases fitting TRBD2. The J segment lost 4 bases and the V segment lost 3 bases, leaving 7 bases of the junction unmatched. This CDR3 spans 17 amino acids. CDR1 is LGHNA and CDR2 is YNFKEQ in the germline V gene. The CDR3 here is CASSQSTSGGAGETQYF. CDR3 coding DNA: TGTGCCAGCAGCCAGTCGACTAGCGGGGGGGCCGGAGAGACCCAGTACTTC.

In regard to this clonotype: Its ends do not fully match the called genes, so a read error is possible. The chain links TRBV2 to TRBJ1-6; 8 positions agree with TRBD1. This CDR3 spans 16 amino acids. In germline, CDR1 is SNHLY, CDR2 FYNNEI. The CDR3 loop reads CVSSEAFRGLDSPLHF. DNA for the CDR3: TGTGTCAGCAGTGAAGCTTTCAGGGGGCTTGATTCACCCCTCCACTTT.

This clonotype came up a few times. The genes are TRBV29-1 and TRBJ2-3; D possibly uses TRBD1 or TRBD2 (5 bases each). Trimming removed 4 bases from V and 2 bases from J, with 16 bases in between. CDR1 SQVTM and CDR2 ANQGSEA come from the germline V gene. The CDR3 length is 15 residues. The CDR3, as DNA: TGCAGCGTTGCTGGGACCCTAGATCCCACAGATACGCAGTATTTT. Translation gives CSVAGTLDPTDTQYF.

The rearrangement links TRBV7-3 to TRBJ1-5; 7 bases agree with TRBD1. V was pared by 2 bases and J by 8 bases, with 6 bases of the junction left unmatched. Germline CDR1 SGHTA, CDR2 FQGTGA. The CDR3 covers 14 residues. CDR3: CASSLVGGREPQHF. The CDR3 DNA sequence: TGTGCCAGCAGCTTAGTAGGGGGCAGGGAGCCCCAGCATTTT.

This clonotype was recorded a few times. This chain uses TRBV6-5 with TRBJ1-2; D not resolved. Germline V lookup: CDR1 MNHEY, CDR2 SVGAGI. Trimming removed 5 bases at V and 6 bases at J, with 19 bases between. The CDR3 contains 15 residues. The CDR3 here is CASSPNPTVGDGYTF. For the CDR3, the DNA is TGTGCCAGCAGTCCGAATCCCACAGTGGGAGATGGCTACACCTTC.

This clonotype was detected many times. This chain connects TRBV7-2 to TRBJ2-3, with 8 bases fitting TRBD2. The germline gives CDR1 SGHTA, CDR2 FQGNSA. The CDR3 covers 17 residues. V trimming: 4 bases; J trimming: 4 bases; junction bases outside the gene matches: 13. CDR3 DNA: TGTGCCAGCAGCTCTCCCGGACTAGCCCTACGCGCAGATACGCAGTATTTT. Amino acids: CASSSPGLALRADTQYF.

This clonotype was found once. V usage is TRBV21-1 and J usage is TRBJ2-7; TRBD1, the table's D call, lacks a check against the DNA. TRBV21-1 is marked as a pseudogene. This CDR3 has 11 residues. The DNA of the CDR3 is TGTGCCAGCACTACAGGGGGCGAGCAGTACTTC. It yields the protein CASTTGGEQYF.

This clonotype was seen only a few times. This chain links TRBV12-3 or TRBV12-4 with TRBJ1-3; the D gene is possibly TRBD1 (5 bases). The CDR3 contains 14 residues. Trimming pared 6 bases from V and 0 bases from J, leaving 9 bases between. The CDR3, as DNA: TGTGCCAGCAGCCCGACAGACTCTGGAAACACCATATATTTT. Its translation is CASSPTDSGNTIYF.

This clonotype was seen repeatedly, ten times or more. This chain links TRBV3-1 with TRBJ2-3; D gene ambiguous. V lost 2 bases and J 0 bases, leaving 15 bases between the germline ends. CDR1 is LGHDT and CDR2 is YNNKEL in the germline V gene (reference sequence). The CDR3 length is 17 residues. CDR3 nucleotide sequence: TGTGCCAGCAGCCAATTTCATCCTAGACCTAGCACAGATACGCAGTATTTT. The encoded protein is CASSQFHPRPSTDTQYF.

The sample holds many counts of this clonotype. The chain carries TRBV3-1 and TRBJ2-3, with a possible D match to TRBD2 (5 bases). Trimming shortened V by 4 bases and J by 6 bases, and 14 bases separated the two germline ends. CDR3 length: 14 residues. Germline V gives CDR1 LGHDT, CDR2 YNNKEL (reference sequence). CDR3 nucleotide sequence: TGTGCCAGCAGCCTCCAGGAGACGGGGGATACGCAGTATTTT. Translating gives CASSLQETGDTQYF.

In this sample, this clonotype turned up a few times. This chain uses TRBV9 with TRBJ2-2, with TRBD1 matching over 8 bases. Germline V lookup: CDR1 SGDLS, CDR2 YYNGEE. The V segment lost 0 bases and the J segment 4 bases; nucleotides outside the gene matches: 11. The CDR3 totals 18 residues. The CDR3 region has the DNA TGTGCCAGCAGCGTAGGTCCCGGGACAGGAACGAGCACCGGGGAGCTGTTTTTT. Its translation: CASSVGPGTGTSTGELFF.

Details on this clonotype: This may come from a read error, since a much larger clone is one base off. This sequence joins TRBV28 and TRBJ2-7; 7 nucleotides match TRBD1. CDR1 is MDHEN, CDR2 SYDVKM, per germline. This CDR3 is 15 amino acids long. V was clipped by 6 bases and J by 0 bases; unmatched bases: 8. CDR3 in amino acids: CASSPTGWISYEQYF. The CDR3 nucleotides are TGTGCCAGCAGCCCGACAGGGTGGATCTCCTACGAGCAGTACTTC. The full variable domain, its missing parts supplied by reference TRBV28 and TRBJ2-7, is DVKVTQSSRYLVKRTGEKVFLECVQDMDHENMFWYRQDPGLGLRLIYFSYDVKMKEKGDIPEGYSVSREKKERFSLILESASTNQTSMYLCASSPTGWISYEQYFGPGTRLTVT.

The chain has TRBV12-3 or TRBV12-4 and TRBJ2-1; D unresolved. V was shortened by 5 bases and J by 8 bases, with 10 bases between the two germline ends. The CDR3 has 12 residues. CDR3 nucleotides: TGTGCCAGCAGTCGACTGGTGGATGAGCAGTTCTTC. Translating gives CASSRLVDEQFF.

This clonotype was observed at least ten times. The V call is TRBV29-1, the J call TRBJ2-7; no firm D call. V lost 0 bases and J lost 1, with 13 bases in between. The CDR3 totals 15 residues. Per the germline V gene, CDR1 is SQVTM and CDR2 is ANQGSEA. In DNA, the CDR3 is TGCAGCGTTGAAGATCCGAACCGTAAATCCTACGAGCAGTACTTC. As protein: CSVEDPNRKSYEQYF.